One and the same sample provided the 12 T cell receptor beta chains below, sequenced in a study of T cell clonality in common variable immunodeficiency. Method: immunoSEQ multiplex PCR; TCRdb's copy keeps in-frame clones and lacks some. The sample shows roughly 70,000 clones, none of them appearing just once. What was sequenced was peripheral blood mononuclear cells. These receptors were obtained from a person between 18 and 75 years old in good health.

Many counts were recorded for this clone. The DNA ends 3 residues before the CDR3 does, and the rest of the CDR3 is filled in from the germline J gene. The chain joins TRBV5-1 to TRBJ2-3; tentative D call: TRBD1 (6 bases). Germline assignment: CDR1 SGHRS and CDR2 YFSETQ. The CDR3 totals 14 residues. V dropped 9 bases and J dropped 0 bases, with 14 bases sitting between them. The CDR3 loop reads CATRSGQSTDTQYF. CDR3 bases read: TGCGCCACCCGGTCGGGACAAAGCACAGATACG.

This clone was counted ten times or more. The CDR3 goes on 3 residues after the read ends, and that part is filled in from the germline J gene. The genes are TRBV5-1 and TRBJ2-3; D gene ambiguous. Germline V gives CDR1 SGHRS, CDR2 YFSETQ. V was trimmed by 0 bases and J by 4 bases, leaving 15 bases between them. The CDR3 covers 16 residues. The CDR3 protein is CASSLVDFNFADTQYF. The CDR3 DNA, read in part, is TGCGCCAGCAGCTTGGTTGATTTCAACTTCGCAGATACG. Based on the CDR3 plus reference TRBV5-1 and TRBJ2-3, the full variable domain is KAGVTQTPRYLIKTRGQQVTLSCSPISGHRSVSWYQQTPGQGLQFLFEYFSETQRNKGNFPGRFSGRQFSNSRSEMNVSTLELGDSALYLCASSLVDFNFADTQYFGPGTRLTVL.

This clone appeared many times. The CDR3 extends 3 residues past the end of the read, so its final part is completed from the germline J gene. The chain links TRBV5-4 to TRBJ2-1; D is perhaps TRBD1 (6 bases). Trimming stripped 2 bases from V and 0 bases from J, with 6 bases between. CDR3 size: 14 residues. Germline V gene sequence: CDR1 SGHNT, CDR2 YYREEE (reference sequence). The covered CDR3 bases are TGTGCCAGCAGCTTACAGGGCTCCTACAATGAG. Protein product: CASSLQGSYNE. The CDR3 reads in full as CASSLQGSYNEQFF.

This clone came up many times. The read ends 3 residues early relative to the CDR3; the germline J gene fills the gap. Different DNA sequences within this sample yield the same CDR3. This chain joins TRBV5-1 and TRBJ1-3; a possible D gene is TRBD1 (5 bases). CDR1 is SGHRS, CDR2 YFSETQ, per germline. This CDR3 contains 14 residues. The V end lost 0 bases, the J end lost 4 bases, and 8 bases lay between the germline ends. The part of the CDR3 DNA that was read is TGCGCCAGCAGCTTGGCAGGGTACGGAAACACC. Protein: CASSLAGYGNT. The entire CDR3 is CASSLAGYGNTIYF. The whole variable domain, remainder taken from reference TRBV5-1 and TRBJ1-3, is KAGVTQTPRYLIKTRGQQVTLSCSPISGHRSVSWYQQTPGQGLQFLFEYFSETQRNKGNFPGRFSGRQFSNSRSEMNVSTLELGDSALYLCASSLAGYGNTIYFGEGSWLTVV.

This clone occurred many times. The CDR3 bases that were read are TGTGCCAGCAGTGAGGAGGGCGATCGCACAGATACG. It translates to CASSEEGDRTDT. The complete CDR3 reads CASSEEGDRTDTQYF. The rearrangement joins TRBV6-1 to TRBJ2-3; tentative D call: TRBD2 (6 bases). The read falls 3 residues short of the CDR3 end, and the missing part is taken from the germline J gene. The germline CDR1 and CDR2 sequences are MNHNS and SASEGT. The CDR3 is made up of 15 amino acids. Trimming removed 3 bases at V and 1 base at J, with 11 bases between.

This clone was counted only a few times. Read data end 3 residues before the CDR3 end; the end is taken from the germline J gene. The chain employs TRBV7-6 and TRBJ1-6; D perhaps matches TRBD1 (5 bases). The V gene's germline CDR1 is SGHVS and CDR2 FNYEAQ. The CDR3 length is 15 residues. V was cut by 1 base and J by 8 bases, with 12 bases left in between. The covered CDR3 bases are TGTGCCAGCAGCTTAGGGGGCACAGTCGATTCACCC. Amino acids: CASSLGGTVDSP. In full, the CDR3 reads CASSLGGTVDSPLHF.

Many counts were recorded for this clone. The read comes to an end 3 residues before the CDR3 does, leaving the germline J gene to fill in the end. V gene TRBV5-1 combines with J gene TRBJ2-5; TRBD1 aligns across 9 bases. CDR1 and CDR2 from the germline V gene are SGHRS and YFSETQ. V was pared by 4 bases and J by 4 bases, with 5 bases of the junction left unmatched. There are 14 residues in the CDR3. The CDR3 sequence is CASSPGTGLETQYF. The sequenced part of the CDR3 DNA is TGCGCCAGCAGCCCGGGGACAGGGCTAGAGACC.

This clone was seen ten or more times. The observed sequence ends 3 residues before the CDR3 terminus, with the missing tail filled in from the germline J gene. The V gene is TRBV20-1, the J gene TRBJ2-1; TRBD2 matches at 10 bases. Germline CDR1 reads DFQATT; CDR2 reads SNEGSKA (reference sequence). V lost 7 bases to trimming and J lost 0 bases; unmatched junction nucleotides: 12. The CDR3 length is 17 residues. The CDR3 is CSVASGREFSSYNEQFF. CDR3 DNA (partial): TGCAGTGTCGCTAGCGGGAGAGAATTTAGCTCCTACAATGAG.

This clone appeared many times. Coverage ceases 3 residues before the CDR3 finishes, and the germline J gene fills in the end. The rearrangement joins TRBV19 to TRBJ2-1; D gene unclear. V dropped 4 bases and J dropped 7 bases, with 11 bases sitting between them. Per the germline V gene, CDR1 is LNHDA and CDR2 is SQIVND (reference sequence). The CDR3 totals 13 residues. The CDR3 DNA, read in part, is TGTGCCAGTAGTACCTCCATCCAGAATGAG. Its translation: CASSTSIQNE. The full CDR3 reads CASSTSIQNEQFF.

This clone was recorded many times. With the read ending 3 residues before the CDR3 end, the germline J gene is used to fill in that end. This sequence joins TRBV19 and TRBJ1-2, with a possible D match to TRBD1 (5 bases). Trimming stripped 7 bases from V and 3 bases from J, with 18 bases between. The CDR3 extends over 15 amino acids. The germline V gene has CDR1 LNHDA and CDR2 SQIVND (reference sequence). The sequenced CDR3 bases are TGTGCCAGTATTGGTACCAACAGGAATGACTATGGC. Translation: CASIGTNRNDYG. The full CDR3 sequence reads CASIGTNRNDYGYTF. Looking up the rest from reference TRBV19 and TRBJ1-2 gives the full variable domain: DGGITQSPKYLFRKEGQNVTLSCEQNLNHDAMYWYRQDPGQGLRLIYYSQIVNDFQKGDIAEGYSVSREKKESFPLTVTSAQKNPTAFYLCASIGTNRNDYGYTFGSGTRLTVV.

Concerning this clone itself: Read data end 3 residues before the CDR3 end; the end is taken from the germline J gene. The rearrangement joins TRBV20-1 to TRBJ2-1, with 9 bases fitting TRBD2. This CDR3 has 16 residues. Unmatched junction bases numbered 13, after V lost 5 bases and J lost 5 bases. Looked up from germline, CDR1 is DFQATT and CDR2 is SNEGSKA (reference sequence). The CDR3 is CSAPEFGRGGNNEQFF. The part of the CDR3 DNA that was read is TGCAGTGCTCCCGAATTTGGGCGGGGGGGAAACAATGAG.

This clone was seen repeatedly, ten times or more. CDR3 region: CASSRETTGSYEQYF. CDR3 DNA (partial): TGTGCCAGTAGTAGGGAAACAACAGGATCCTACGAG. The chain carries TRBV19 and TRBJ2-7; perhaps TRBD1 as D (5 bases). The observed sequence ends 3 residues before the CDR3 terminus, with the missing tail filled in from the germline J gene. Germline V gene sequence: CDR1 LNHDA, CDR2 SQIVND (reference sequence). Trimming cost V 4 bases and J 1 base, with 14 bases left between them. CDR3 length: 15 residues.